These 21 T cell receptor beta chains originate from one sample sequenced in a study of blood T cell repertoires in COVID-19. Profiling relied on immunoSEQ multiplex PCR, and the TCRdb table lists in-frame clones only, not all of them. The data hold about half a million clones, with roughly 89% observed a single time. The sequenced sample was peripheral blood. These receptors were collected from a man in his late teens or twenties with COVID-19, enrolled during active disease.

The rearrangement uses TRBV6-5 and TRBJ2-7, with D possibly matching TRBD1 (5 bases). The CDR3 loop spans 15 amino acids. Germline V gene sequence: CDR1 MNHEY, CDR2 SVGAGI. The V end was cut by 8 bases, the J end by 0 bases, with 17 bases between. The CDR3 DNA follows: TGTGCCAGCTCCTATAGGGGCAGCTTCTCCTACGAGCAGTACTTC. The encoded protein is CASSYRGSFSYEQYF.

The chain combines TRBV11-3 with TRBJ2-3, with 11 bases aligning to TRBD2. The ends lost 5 bases at V and 2 bases at J; junction bases unmatched: 6. CDR1 SGHNT and CDR2 YENEEA come from the germline V gene. The CDR3 is 16 amino acids. CDR3 protein: CASSPPSGGTTDTQYF. The CDR3 DNA is TGTGCCAGCAGCCCACCTAGCGGGGGGACCACAGATACGCAGTATTTT.

The DNA for the CDR3 is TGCGCCAGCAGCCAAGCCCTAGCAAGCGGAACCGGGGAGCTGTTTTTT. Translation: CASSQALASGTGELFF. This sequence joins TRBV4-1 and TRBJ2-2, with TRBD2 as a possible D gene (5 bases). The CDR3 is 16 residues long. Germline V gene sequence: CDR1 MGHRA, CDR2 YSYEKL. The V gene lost 1 base and the J gene lost 5 bases, with 14 bases spanning the gap.

V is TRBV7-3 and J is TRBJ2-1, with 8 bases identical to TRBD1. Per germline, CDR1 SGHTA and CDR2 FQGTGA. The V and J ends lost 5 bases and 7 bases, in that order; junction bases with no gene match: 4. There are 13 residues in the CDR3. The CDR3 region is CASSPTGENEQFF. The CDR3 DNA reads TGTGCCAGCAGCCCGACAGGGGAGAATGAGCAGTTCTTC. The entire variable domain, with the rest obtained from reference TRBV7-3 and TRBJ2-1, is as follows: GAGVSQTPSNKVTEKGKYVELRCDPISGHTALYWYRQSLGQGPEFLIYFQGTGAADDSGLPNDRFFAVRPEGSVSTLKIQRTERGDSAVYLCASSPTGENEQFFGPGTRLTVL.

This sequence joins TRBV5-1 and TRBJ2-7; 11 positions agree with TRBD1. Germline V lookup: CDR1 SGHRS, CDR2 YFSETQ. This CDR3 comprises 16 residues. Trimming cost V 3 bases and J 2 bases; bases outside gene matches: 7. The CDR3 bases are TGCGCCAGCAGCTCCCAACCGGGACAGGGGGCCTACGAGCAGTACTTC. This codes for CASSSQPGQGAYEQYF.

The J gene is TRBJ1-2, the V gene TRBV7-9; tentatively, D is TRBD1 (5 bases). Germline lookup yields CDR1 SEHNR and CDR2 FQNEAQ (reference sequence). The CDR3 has 13 amino acids. V lost 2 bases and J 4 bases, leaving 8 bases between the germline ends. The CDR3 region has the DNA TGTGCCAGCAGCTTAATTCAGGGCTATGGCTACACCTTC. Translation: CASSLIQGYGYTF.

The rearrangement uses TRBV6-5 and TRBJ2-1, with D uncertain. The germline V gene encodes CDR1 MNHEY and CDR2 SVGAGI. This CDR3 has 12 residues. Trimming stripped 4 bases from V and 4 bases from J, with 5 bases between. The CDR3 coding sequence is TGTGCCAGCAGTTTTCTATACAATGAGCAGTTCTTC. As protein: CASSFLYNEQFF.

J is TRBJ1-6 and V is TRBV25-1; D is possibly TRBD1 (6 bases). Germline assignment: CDR1 MGHDK and CDR2 SYGVNS. Deletions cut 4 bases from V and 2 bases from J, with 9 bases between. This CDR3 region has 15 residues. The CDR3 protein is CASSAAGAYNSPLHF. In DNA, the CDR3 is TGTGCCAGCAGTGCGGCAGGGGCCTATAATTCACCCCTCCACTTT. Together with reference TRBV25-1 and TRBJ1-6, the CDR3 gives the full variable domain: EADIYQTPRYLVIGTGKKITLECSQTMGHDKMYWYQQDPGMELHLIHYSYGVNSTEKGDLSSESTVSRIRTEHFPLTLESARPSHTSQYLCASSAAGAYNSPLHFGNGTRLTVT.

V gene TRBV29-1 combines with J gene TRBJ1-1, with a tentative D call TRBD1 (5 bases). The V end lost 3 bases, the J end lost 5 bases, and 19 bases lay between the germline ends. This CDR3 region has 15 residues. Per the germline V gene, CDR1 is SQVTM and CDR2 is ANQGSEA. In DNA form, the CDR3 reads TGCAGCGTTGACCCTCCCGGGGCGGCGGGGACTGAAGCTTTCTTT. This sequence encodes CSVDPPGAAGTEAFF.

The gene calls are TRBV14 and TRBJ2-1; TRBD2 agrees at 8 bases. The germline V gene encodes CDR1 SGHDN and CDR2 FVKESK. V gave up 1 base and J gave up 8 bases; unmatched junction bases: 10. The CDR3 runs to 16 residues. CDR3 region: CASSQVSRGATHEQFF. DNA for the CDR3: TGTGCCAGCAGCCAAGTCTCGCGGGGGGCCACCCATGAGCAGTTCTTC. Based on the CDR3 plus reference TRBV14 and TRBJ2-1, the full variable domain is EAGVTQFPSHSVIEKGQTVTLRCDPISGHDNLYWYRRVMGKEIKFLLHFVKESKQDESGMPNNRFLAERTGGTYSTLKVQPAELEDSGVYFCASSQVSRGATHEQFFGPGTRLTVL.

The chain couples TRBV27 to TRBJ2-1, with D maybe TRBD2 (6 bases). CDR3 size: 13 residues. The V end was cut by 5 bases, the J end by 6 bases, with 11 bases between. CDR1 is MNHEY, CDR2 SMNVEV, per germline (reference sequence). CDR3 nucleotide sequence: TGTGCCAGCAGTCCAAGAGCGGGCAATGAGCAGTTCTTC. Translated, it gives CASSPRAGNEQFF.

The rearrangement uses TRBV6-6 and TRBJ2-2; 9 bases fit TRBD2. V lost 6 bases and J lost 6; bases outside the gene matches: 8. CDR1 MNHNY and CDR2 SVGAGI come from the germline V gene (reference sequence). The CDR3 contains 15 residues. CDR3 amino acids: CASRDLAGYAGELFF. The DNA of the CDR3 is TGTGCCAGCAGAGATCTAGCGGGGTACGCCGGGGAGCTGTTTTTT.

The rearrangement uses TRBV2 and TRBJ2-7; D may be TRBD2 (6 bases). Trimming pared 7 bases from V and 5 bases from J, leaving 15 bases between. Per the germline V gene, CDR1 is SNHLY and CDR2 is FYNNEI. This CDR3 spans 13 amino acids. The CDR3 spells CASNLDYENEQYF. The CDR3 nucleotides are TGTGCCAGCAACTTGGACTATGAGAACGAGCAGTACTTC.

The chain uses TRBV7-6 and TRBJ2-2, with a weak D call TRBD2 (5 bases). The CDR3 contains 15 residues. The ends were cut back, 7 bases at V and 1 base at J, with 13 bases in the middle. Germline-derived CDR1 and CDR2 are SGHVS and FNYEAQ. In nucleotides, the CDR3 is TGTGCCAGCACTATGCGGACTCTGAACACCGGGGAGCTGTTTTTT. This codes for CASTMRTLNTGELFF.

This chain joins TRBV15 and TRBJ1-2; D is perhaps TRBD1 (5 bases). Germline V gene data show CDR1 as LNHNV and CDR2 as YYDKDF (reference sequence). V was cut by 0 bases and J by 8 bases, with 19 bases left in between. This CDR3 is 16 amino acids long. The CDR3 region has the DNA TGTGCCACCAGCAGAGACGGTCGGAGGGGAGCGGCCGGCTACACCTTC. This encodes CATSRDGRRGAAGYTF.

This chain links TRBV5-6 with TRBJ1-1; TRBD1 is a possible D gene (6 bases). Trimming shortened V by 4 bases and J by 7 bases, and 8 bases separated the two germline ends. The CDR3 length is 11 residues. Germline values: CDR1 SGHDT, CDR2 YYEEEE. The CDR3 bases are TGTGCCAGCAGCATACAGGGTGAAGCTTTCTTT. As protein: CASSIQGEAFF.

The chain has TRBV25-1 and TRBJ1-2; 10 bases agree with TRBD1. V gave up 5 bases and J gave up 8 bases; unmatched junction bases: 8. Per the germline V gene, CDR1 is MGHDK and CDR2 is SYGVNS. The CDR3 covers 14 residues. CDR3 sequence reads: CASSNTQTGGGYTF. For the CDR3, the DNA is TGTGCCAGCAGTAACACTCAGACAGGGGGCGGCTACACCTTC.

This chain joins TRBV5-1 and TRBJ2-5, with D perhaps TRBD1 (6 bases). Germline V lookup: CDR1 SGHRS, CDR2 YFSETQ. The CDR3 has 15 amino acids. V was cut by 0 bases and J by 5 bases, with 14 bases left in between. The CDR3 reads CASSLESSRGETQYF. The CDR3 DNA reads TGCGCCAGCAGCTTGGAGTCCAGCAGGGGCGAGACCCAGTACTTC.

The gene calls are TRBV7-9 and TRBJ1-1; no clear D gene. Germline loops: CDR1 SEHNR, CDR2 FQNEAQ (reference sequence). V shed 2 bases and J shed 7 bases, with 8 bases lying between them. The CDR3 covers 12 residues. In DNA, the CDR3 is TGTGCCAGCAGCTTACCCCGGGTTGAAGCTTTCTTT. The encoded protein is CASSLPRVEAFF.

CDR3 in DNA: TGCGCCAGCAGCCAATATAGCGGGAACGAGCAGTTCTTC. Its protein is CASSQYSGNEQFF. The chain has TRBV4-1 and TRBJ2-1, with TRBD2 identical over 8 bases. This CDR3 is 13 amino acids long. Trimming at V came to 2 bases and at J to 10 bases, leaving 4 bases not matched to a gene. The germline V gene encodes CDR1 MGHRA and CDR2 YSYEKL.

The chain recombines TRBV20-1 with TRBJ1-5; no clear D gene. V lost 3 bases and J 2 bases, leaving 11 bases between the germline ends. Germline CDR1 and CDR2: DFQATT and SNEGSKA (reference sequence). CDR3 length equals 14 residues. The CDR3 sequence is CSASDGVGNQPQHF. The CDR3 nucleotides read TGCAGTGCTAGTGACGGGGTAGGCAATCAGCCCCAGCATTTT.